Shown below are 22 T cell receptor beta chains from a single sample sequenced in a study of cytomegalovirus exposure and HLA in healthy donors. Researchers ran the PCR with 60 Vbeta and 13 Jbeta primers. Clones were sequenced by immunoSEQ multiplex PCR, and TCRdb holds only the in-frame ones, with some missing. The repertoire holds around 130,000 clones, approximately 80% seen once, with around 1.2% in the top ten. The specimen was PBMCs. The receptors were gathered from a girl aged 2-10 years in good health and CMV-seronegative.

V gene TRBV4-1 combines with J gene TRBJ1-5; D ambiguous. Germline lookup yields CDR1 MGHRA and CDR2 YSYEKL. The V end was cut by 0 bases, the J end by 2 bases, with 11 bases between. CDR3 length: 16 residues. The CDR3 spells CASSQETPVGNQPQHF. CDR3 nucleotides: TGCGCCAGCAGCCAAGAAACCCCGGTAGGCAATCAGCCCCAGCATTTT.

The chain uses TRBV6-1 and TRBJ2-1, with D uncertain. The germline V and J ends were trimmed by 10 bases and 4 bases, with 17 bases remaining between them. Germline loops: CDR1 MNHNS, CDR2 SASEGT. The CDR3 is 14 amino acids. CDR3 loop: CATHFQPSYNEQFF. CDR3 nucleotide sequence: TGTGCCACTCATTTTCAACCTAGTTACAATGAGCAGTTCTTC.

The gene calls are TRBV7-8 and TRBJ2-7, with a tentative D call TRBD2 (6 bases). The CDR3 sequence is 15 residues long. The germline CDR1 and CDR2 sequences are SGHVS and FQNEAQ. The V end lost 6 bases, the J end lost 4 bases, and 19 bases lay between the germline ends. The CDR3 DNA follows: TGTGCCAGCAGACCCTACGGGCGGGACCCGTACGAGCAGTACTTC. Its translation: CASRPYGRDPYEQYF.

This chain connects TRBV9 to TRBJ1-1; tentatively, D is TRBD1 (5 bases). This CDR3 is 15 amino acids long. The V gene lost 3 bases and the J gene lost 2 bases, with 14 bases spanning the gap. The germline V gene has CDR1 SGDLS and CDR2 YYNGEE. CDR3 region: CASSGRAQVNTEAFF. CDR3 nucleotide sequence: TGTGCCAGCAGCGGACGTGCACAGGTCAACACTGAAGCTTTCTTT.

The chain carries TRBV25-1 and TRBJ2-5; D is ambiguous. The end of the DNA fits TRBJ2-7 better, so the J call may be wrong. CDR1 and CDR2 from the germline V gene are MGHDK and SYGVNS. CDR3 length: 14 amino acids. The CDR3: CASSPTDKAYEQYF. In nucleotides, the CDR3 is TGTGCCAGCAGTCCTACTGACAAGGCCTACGAGCAGTACTTC.

V usage is TRBV27 and J usage is TRBJ1-5; 7 nucleotides align to TRBD1. V was pared by 4 bases and J by 2 bases, with 8 bases of the junction left unmatched. CDR1 and CDR2 (germline): MNHEY, SMNVEV (reference sequence). The CDR3 consists of 16 residues. The CDR3 region is CASSSRGQGGNQPQHF. The CDR3 bases are TGTGCCAGCAGTTCCCGTGGGCAGGGGGGCAATCAGCCCCAGCATTTT.

The V and J genes are TRBV9 and TRBJ2-3; the match to TRBD2 covers 10 bases. The CDR3 consists of 16 residues. The V and J ends lost 3 bases and 4 bases, in that order; junction bases with no gene match: 8. Per the germline V gene, CDR1 is SGDLS and CDR2 is YYNGEE. In nucleotides, the CDR3 is TGTGCCAGCAGCGATTGTCTAGCGGGAGTGGCAGATACGCAGTATTTT. The encoded protein is CASSDCLAGVADTQYF. Complete variable domain (other parts from reference TRBV9 and TRBJ2-3): DSGVTQTPKHLITATGQRVTLRCSPRSGDLSVYWYQQSLDQGLQFLIQYYNGEERAKGNILERFSAQQFPDLHSELNLSSLELGDSALYFCASSDCLAGVADTQYFGPGTRLTVL.

This chain connects TRBV6-5 to TRBJ2-5; TRBD1 matches 8 bases. V was pared by 0 bases and J by 6 bases, with 3 bases of the junction left unmatched. Germline lookup yields CDR1 MNHEY and CDR2 SVGAGI. The CDR3 length is 14 residues. DNA of the CDR3: TGTGCCAGCAGTTACTCTGGCAGGGGGCAGACCCAGTACTTC. It translates to CASSYSGRGQTQYF.

V is TRBV4-2 and J is TRBJ2-3; the match to TRBD2 covers 8 bases. The J segment lost 2 bases and the V segment lost 6 bases, leaving 10 bases of the junction unmatched. The CDR3 spans 16 residues. Germline V gene sequence: CDR1 LGHNA, CDR2 YNFKEQ. The DNA of the CDR3 is TGTGCCAGCAGGGGACGGGCGGGGGGTTCCACAGATACGCAGTATTTT. It translates to CASRGRAGGSTDTQYF.

The chain combines TRBV18 with TRBJ2-3, with no clear D. There are 13 residues in the CDR3. Germline assignment: CDR1 KGHSH and CDR2 LQKENI. V was shortened by 8 bases and J by 4 bases, with 13 bases between the two germline ends. CDR3 amino acids: CASARVMPDTQYF. CDR3 DNA: TGTGCCAGCGCCCGAGTGATGCCAGATACGCAGTATTTT. Full variable domain (outside the CDR3, taken from reference TRBV18 and TRBJ2-3): NAGVMQNPRHLVRRRGQEARLRCSPMKGHSHVYWYRQLPEEGLKFMVYLQKENIIDESGMPKERFSAEFPKEGPSILRIQQVVRGDSAAYFCASARVMPDTQYFGPGTRLTVL.

Written as DNA, the CDR3 is TGTGCCAGCAGCCAGACGACAGGGGACGGTGGAAATGAGCAGTTCTTC. This encodes CASSQTTGDGGNEQFF. The rearrangement uses TRBV13 and TRBJ2-1, with 8 bases fitting TRBD1. The CDR3 runs to 16 residues. The germline V gene encodes CDR1 PRHDT and CDR2 FYEKMQ (reference sequence). V lost 5 bases and J lost 7; bases outside the gene matches: 13.

The chain employs TRBV2 and TRBJ2-3; 7 bases are shared with TRBD1. Per the germline V gene, CDR1 is SNHLY and CDR2 is FYNNEI. With 7 bases clipped from V and 2 bases from J, the junction kept 9 bases outside the gene matches. The CDR3 contains 15 residues. As DNA, the CDR3 is TGTGCCAGCATTCGGGACAGAGGTTACACAGATACGCAGTATTTT. It specifies CASIRDRGYTDTQYF.

V gene TRBV7-9 combines with J gene TRBJ2-2, with D perhaps TRBD1 (7 bases). The V end was cut by 2 bases, the J end by 6 bases, with 13 bases between. The germline V gene encodes CDR1 SEHNR and CDR2 FQNEAQ (reference sequence). The CDR3 spans 15 residues. The CDR3 loop reads CASSLLTGEAGELFF. The DNA for the CDR3 is TGTGCCAGCAGCTTATTAACAGGGGAGGCCGGGGAGCTGTTTTTT.

J is TRBJ2-5 and V is TRBV5-6, with D unclear. Germline V gene data show CDR1 as SGHDT and CDR2 as YYEEEE. The CDR3 totals 12 residues. V was shortened by 4 bases and J by 5 bases, with 9 bases between the two germline ends. The CDR3: CASSDTSETQYF. CDR3 sequence (DNA): TGTGCCAGCAGCGATACGAGTGAGACCCAGTACTTC.

CDR3 sequence: CASSSTGQGTQYF. The CDR3, as DNA: TGTGCCAGCAGCTCCACAGGGCAGGGGACCCAGTACTTC. The chain carries TRBV13 and TRBJ2-5, with D maybe TRBD1 (6 bases). Trimming took 4 bases from V and 7 from J, leaving 13 bases between them. The CDR3 runs to 13 residues. Germline V CDR1 and CDR2: PRHDT, FYEKMQ (reference sequence).

The J gene is TRBJ2-3, the V gene TRBV27, with 8 positions matching TRBD2. V dropped 4 bases and J dropped 8; count of bases not matched to a gene: 8. Germline CDR1 and CDR2: MNHEY and SMNVEV (reference sequence). The CDR3 covers 14 residues. CDR3 in DNA: TGTGCCAGCAGTTCCCTAGCGGGCCCCGGTACGCAGTATTTT. It yields the protein CASSSLAGPGTQYF.

The chain is built from TRBV6-5 and TRBJ1-2, with TRBD1 as a possible D gene (6 bases). The length of the CDR3 is 13 residues. The germline V gene encodes CDR1 MNHEY and CDR2 SVGAGI. V shed 0 bases and J shed 6 bases, with 8 bases lying between them. In DNA, the CDR3 is TGTGCCAGCAGTTACTCAGGGGGGGATGGCTACACCTTC. This gives the protein CASSYSGGDGYTF.

This clone occurred once. The rearrangement uses TRBV19 and TRBJ2-4, with 10 bases identical to TRBD1. The CDR3 has 14 residues. With 4 bases clipped from V and 8 bases from J, the junction kept 5 bases outside the gene matches. Germline CDR1 and CDR2: LNHDA and SQIVND (reference sequence). The CDR3 DNA follows: TGTGCCAGTAGTACGACAGGGGGCGCAGACATTCAGTACTTC. As protein: CASSTTGGADIQYF.

V and J are TRBV4-3 and TRBJ1-4, with D possibly being TRBD1 (6 bases). V lost 0 bases and J 8 bases, leaving 13 bases between the germline ends. This CDR3 is built from 15 residues. From germline, CDR1 is LGHNA and CDR2 YSLEER. The CDR3 loop is CASSQEEGVTEKLFF. Written as DNA, the CDR3 is TGCGCCAGCAGCCAAGAAGAGGGGGTGACGGAAAAACTGTTTTTT.

The chain uses TRBV6-1 and TRBJ2-7; TRBD2 matches 8 bases. Looked up from germline, CDR1 is MNHNS and CDR2 is SASEGT. Trimming at V came to 4 bases and at J to 2 bases, leaving 10 bases not matched to a gene. The CDR3 totals 16 residues. The CDR3 protein is CASSGGSGKLAYEQYF. The CDR3 DNA is TGTGCCAGCAGTGGAGGTAGCGGGAAATTGGCCTACGAGCAGTACTTC.

The rearrangement links TRBV4-2 to TRBJ1-5; D ambiguous. The CDR3 is 13 residues long. V was trimmed by 1 base and J by 4 bases, leaving 5 bases between them. The germline V gene has CDR1 LGHNA and CDR2 YNFKEQ. The CDR3 sequence is CASSQGENQPQHF. The DNA of the CDR3 is TGTGCCAGCAGCCAAGGGGAGAATCAGCCCCAGCATTTT.

The chain carries TRBV7-9 and TRBJ2-5; TRBD2 is a possible D gene (6 bases). V lost 8 bases, J lost 5 bases, and 15 bases lay in between. Germline CDR1 SEHNR, CDR2 FQNEAQ (reference sequence). The CDR3 is 13 residues long. This chain's CDR3 is CASGGTTRETQYF. The DNA of the CDR3 is TGTGCCAGCGGAGGGACCACGAGGGAGACCCAGTACTTC.